Shown below are 13 T cell receptor beta chains from a single sample sequenced in a study of spatial heterogeneity in lung cancer. TCRdb itself ran the 5' RACE reads through MiXCR, one entry per CDR3 protein. The repertoire holds around 87,000 distinct CDR3 sequences, with 9.5% to 15% as singletons. Noted time point: sample taken at primary tumor resection. Sequencing was performed on whole RNA extracted from tumor and nontumor lung tissue, or from frozen PBMC, and the material was left unsorted. The sample here was PBMCs, taken at surgery. These receptors all stem from a male donor with early-stage non-small cell lung cancer.

This clonotype was counted only a few times. The chain uses TRBV7-2 and TRBJ2-2; the D is unclear. CDR1 is SGHTA and CDR2 is FQGNSA in the germline V gene. With 2 bases removed from V and 8 bases from J, the gap between germline ends came to 12 bases. CDR3 length: 14 residues. The CDR3 DNA is TGTGCCAGCAGCTTACAACTTTTGGAGGGGGAGCTGTTTTTT. Protein product: CASSLQLLEGELFF.

The chain uses TRBV28 and TRBJ2-7, with D possibly matching TRBD2 (7 bases). The CDR3 runs 15 residues. V was pared by 6 bases and J by 7 bases, with 22 bases between. From germline, CDR1 is MDHEN and CDR2 SYDVKM. The CDR3 spells CASRSTGLGGREQYF. For the CDR3, the DNA is TGTGCCAGCAGATCCACCGGACTAGGGGGTCGGGAGCAGTACTTC.

The sample holds a few counts of this clonotype. The chain joins TRBV9 to TRBJ1-3, with 7 bases identical to TRBD1. The V segment lost 4 bases and the J segment 0 bases; nucleotides outside the gene matches: 7. This CDR3 comprises 16 residues. CDR1 and CDR2 from the germline V gene are SGDLS and YYNGEE. In DNA, the CDR3 is TGTGCCAGCAGCCTTGGACAGGCTCCCTCTGGAAACACCATATATTTT. This gives the protein CASSLGQAPSGNTIYF.

The rearrangement joins TRBV27 to TRBJ1-5; 7 nucleotides align to TRBD1. This CDR3 comprises 15 residues. Germline V gene data show CDR1 as MNHEY and CDR2 as SMNVEV (reference sequence). V shed 8 bases, J shed 1 base, and the junction held 8 bases outside the gene matches. This CDR3 is CASRPDRASNQPQHF. The CDR3 coding sequence is TGTGCCAGCCGGCCCGACAGGGCAAGCAATCAGCCCCAGCATTTT.

A few counts support this clonotype. V and J are TRBV6-1 and TRBJ2-3; 9 nucleotides agree with TRBD1. This CDR3 region has 13 residues. V lost 6 bases and J lost 3; bases outside the gene matches: 1. Germline V gene sequence: CDR1 MNHNS, CDR2 SASEGT. The CDR3 DNA is TGTGCCAGCAGGGGACAGGGAACAGATACGCAGTATTTT. This translates into CASRGQGTDTQYF.

The J gene is TRBJ2-7, the V gene TRBV7-9, with TRBD1 matching over 9 bases. This CDR3 region has 16 residues. The V gene's germline CDR1 is SEHNR and CDR2 FQNEAQ (reference sequence). V trimming: 5 bases; J trimming: 4 bases; junction bases outside the gene matches: 12. The chain's CDR3 is CASSETAWTGEYEQYF. CDR3 nucleotides: TGTGCCAGCAGCGAGACAGCTTGGACAGGGGAATACGAGCAGTACTTC.

The CDR3 region has the DNA TGCGCCAGCAGCCAAGAGGGACAGGTAGGAGAGACCCAGTACTTC. This encodes CASSQEGQVGETQYF. The rearrangement uses TRBV4-1 and TRBJ2-5, with TRBD1 matching 8 bases. V was pared by 0 bases and J by 4 bases, with 4 bases of the junction left unmatched. CDR3 length: 15 residues. CDR1 is MGHRA, CDR2 YSYEKL, per germline.

This clonotype came up a few times. The chain carries TRBV5-8 and TRBJ1-5, with 9 nucleotides matching TRBD1. The CDR3 spans 13 residues. J gave up 6 bases and V 4 bases, and 2 bases lay outside the gene matches. Germline V gene data show CDR1 as SGHTS and CDR2 as YDEGEE. The DNA for the CDR3 is TGTGCCAGCAGCGGGGACAGGGTTCAGCCCCAGCATTTT. As protein: CASSGDRVQPQHF.

The chain carries TRBV5-4 and TRBJ2-6; 7 nucleotides agree with TRBD1. Losses at the gene ends were 4 bases for V and 3 bases for J; bases not matched to a gene: 1. Germline lookup yields CDR1 SGHNT and CDR2 YYREEE (reference sequence). The CDR3 loop spans 14 amino acids. The chain's CDR3 is CASSRGLGANVLTF. Written as DNA, the CDR3 is TGTGCCAGCAGCAGGGGGCTTGGGGCCAACGTCCTGACTTTC.

This chain joins TRBV4-3 and TRBJ2-3; 7 bases are a match to TRBD2. V trimming: 2 bases; J trimming: 6 bases; junction bases outside the gene matches: 17. The CDR3 covers 18 residues. Germline V gene lookup returns CDR1 LGHNA and CDR2 YSLEER. The CDR3 nucleotides are TGCGCCAGCAGCCAAAAGATGGCTAGCGGCCAGTTAGGGGATACGCAGTATTTT. This codes for CASSQKMASGQLGDTQYF.

This clonotype was recorded a few times. Sequence at one end of the junction differs from germline and may be a read error. The chain employs TRBV7-7 and TRBJ2-2; no clear D gene. Germline CDR1 reads SSHAT; CDR2 reads FNYEAQ (reference sequence). The CDR3 is made up of 14 amino acids. The CDR3 here is CASSLNLLTGELFF. The CDR3 coding sequence is TGTGCTAGCAGCTTGAACCTCCTTACCGGGGAGCTGTTTTTT.

This chain connects TRBV28 to TRBJ2-5; 7 bases map to TRBD1. V lost 7 bases, J lost 4 bases, and 6 bases stayed unmatched. The length of the CDR3 is 13 residues. Germline CDR1 reads MDHEN; CDR2 reads SYDVKM. CDR3 sequence reads: CASNHRGRETQYF. The CDR3 nucleotides are TGTGCCAGCAACCACAGGGGACGAGAGACCCAGTACTTC.

This clonotype turned up a few times. The chain employs TRBV20-1 and TRBJ2-5; 9 bases map to TRBD2. The germline V gene has CDR1 DFQATT and CDR2 SNEGSKA (reference sequence). With 6 bases clipped from V and 5 bases from J, the junction kept 7 bases outside the gene matches. The CDR3 consists of 13 residues. CDR3 loop: CSALLAGVETQYF. DNA for the CDR3: TGCAGTGCCTTGTTAGCGGGAGTCGAGACCCAGTACTTC.